This TCR beta chain was identified in a study of T cells in Graves' hyperthyroidism and ophthalmopathy. Study-level results: The model made its ophthalmopathy prediction, and onset followed a median about 6.8 months later.

RNA transcripts yielded amplified TCR beta CDR3 regions. In the first-round RT-PCR of the TCR CDR3, the HTBI primer set was used. In TCRdb, the multiplex PCR reads were re-called with MiXCR into one record per CDR3 protein. The repertoire holds about 570,000 distinct CDR3 sequences, with approximately 44% as singletons. Uncontrolled infections, other autoimmune diseases, pregnancy or lactation led to exclusion of patients. This clonotype came up many times. Antigen: not known. CDR3 length: 13 amino acids. Trimming removed 5 bases from V and 0 bases from J, with 10 bases in between. From germline, CDR1 is DFQATT and CDR2 SNEGSKA (reference sequence).

The TCR was taken from an adult woman with Graves' disease, either hyperthyroidism or ophthalmopathy (not recorded which). Sequencing was carried out using peripheral blood or thyroid tissue (not recorded which). The gene calls are TRBV20-1 and TRBJ1-1; D unresolved. The DNA of the CDR3 is TGCAGTGCTGGGATAACAGTGAACACTGAAGCTTTCTTT. This sequence encodes CSAGITVNTEAFF.